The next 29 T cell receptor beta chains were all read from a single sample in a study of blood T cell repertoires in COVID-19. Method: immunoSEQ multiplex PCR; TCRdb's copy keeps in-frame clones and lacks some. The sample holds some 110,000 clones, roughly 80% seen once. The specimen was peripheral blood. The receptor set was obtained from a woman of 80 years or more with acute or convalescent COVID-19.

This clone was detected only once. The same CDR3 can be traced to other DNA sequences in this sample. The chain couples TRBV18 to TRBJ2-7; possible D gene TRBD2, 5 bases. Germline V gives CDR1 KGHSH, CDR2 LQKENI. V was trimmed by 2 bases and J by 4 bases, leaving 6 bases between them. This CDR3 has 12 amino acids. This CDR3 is CASSPGGYEQYV. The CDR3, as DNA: TGTGCCAGCTCACCAGGCGGGTACGAGCAGTACGTC.

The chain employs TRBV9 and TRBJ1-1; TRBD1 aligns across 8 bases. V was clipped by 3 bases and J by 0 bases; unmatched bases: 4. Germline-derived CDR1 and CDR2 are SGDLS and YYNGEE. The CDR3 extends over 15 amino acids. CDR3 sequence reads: CASSASGQVNTEAFF. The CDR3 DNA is TGTGCCAGCAGCGCCTCGGGACAGGTGAACACTGAAGCTTTCTTT. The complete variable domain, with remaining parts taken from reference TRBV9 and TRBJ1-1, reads DSGVTQTPKHLITATGQRVTLRCSPRSGDLSVYWYQQSLDQGLQFLIQYYNGEERAKGNILERFSAQQFPDLHSELNLSSLELGDSALYFCASSASGQVNTEAFFGQGTRLTVV.

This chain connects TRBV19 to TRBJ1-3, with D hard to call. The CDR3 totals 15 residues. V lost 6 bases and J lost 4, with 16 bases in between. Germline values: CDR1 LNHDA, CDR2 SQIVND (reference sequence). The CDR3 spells CASSPAGVGGNTIYF. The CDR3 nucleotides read TGTGCCAGTAGCCCTGCGGGCGTGGGAGGAAACACCATATATTTT.

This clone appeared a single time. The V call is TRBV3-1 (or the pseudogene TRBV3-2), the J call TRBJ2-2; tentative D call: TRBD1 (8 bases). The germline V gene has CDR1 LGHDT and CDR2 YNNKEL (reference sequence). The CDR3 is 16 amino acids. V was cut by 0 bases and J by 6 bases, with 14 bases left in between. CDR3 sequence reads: CASSQDLTGGAGELFF. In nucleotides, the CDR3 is TGTGCCAGCAGCCAAGATCTCACAGGGGGGGCCGGGGAGCTGTTTTTT.

The CDR3 loop is CSVGTVISETQYF. As DNA, the CDR3 is TGCAGCGTAGGGACAGTGATAAGTGAGACCCAGTACTTC. The V gene is TRBV29-1, the J gene TRBJ2-5; 7 bases map to TRBD1. The length of the CDR3 is 13 residues. Trimming took 6 bases from V and 5 from J; bases not matched to a gene: 9. The germline V gene has CDR1 SQVTM and CDR2 ANQGSEA.

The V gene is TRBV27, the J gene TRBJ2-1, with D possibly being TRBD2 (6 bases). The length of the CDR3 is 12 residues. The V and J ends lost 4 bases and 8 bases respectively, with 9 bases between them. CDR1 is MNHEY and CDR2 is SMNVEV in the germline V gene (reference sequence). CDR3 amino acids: CASSSLADEQFF. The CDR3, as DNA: TGTGCCAGCAGTTCACTAGCAGATGAGCAGTTCTTC.

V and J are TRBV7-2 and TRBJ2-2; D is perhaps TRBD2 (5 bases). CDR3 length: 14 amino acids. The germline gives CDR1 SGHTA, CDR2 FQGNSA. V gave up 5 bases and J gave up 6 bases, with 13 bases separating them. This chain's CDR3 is CASSPFNGAGELFF. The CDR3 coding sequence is TGTGCCAGCAGCCCCTTTAACGGGGCCGGGGAGCTGTTTTTT. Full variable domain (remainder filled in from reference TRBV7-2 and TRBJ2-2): GAGVSQSPSNKVTEKGKDVELRCDPISGHTALYWYRQSLGQGLEFLIYFQGNSAPDKSGLPSDRFSAERTGGSVSTLTIQRTQQEDSAVYLCASSPFNGAGELFFGEGSRLTVL.

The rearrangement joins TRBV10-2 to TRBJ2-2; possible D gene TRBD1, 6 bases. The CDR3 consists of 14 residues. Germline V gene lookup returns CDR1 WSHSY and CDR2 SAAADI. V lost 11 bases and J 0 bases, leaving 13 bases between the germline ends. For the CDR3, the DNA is TGCGCCGGAACAGGGCCCGCGAACACCGGGGAGCTGTTTTTT. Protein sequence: CAGTGPANTGELFF.

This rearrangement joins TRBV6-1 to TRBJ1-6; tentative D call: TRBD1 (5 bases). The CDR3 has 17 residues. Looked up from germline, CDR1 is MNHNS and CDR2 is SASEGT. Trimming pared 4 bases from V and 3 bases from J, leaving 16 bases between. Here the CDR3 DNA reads TGTGCCAGCAGTGGGGTGCCGGGACTGAACTATAATTCACCCCTCCACTTT. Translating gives CASSGVPGLNYNSPLHF.

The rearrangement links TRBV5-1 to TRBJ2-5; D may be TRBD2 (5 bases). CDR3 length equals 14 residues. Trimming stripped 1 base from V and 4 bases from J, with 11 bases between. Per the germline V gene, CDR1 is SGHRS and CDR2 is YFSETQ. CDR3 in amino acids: CASSLNGGLETQYF. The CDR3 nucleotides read TGCGCCAGCAGCTTGAATGGCGGACTAGAGACCCAGTACTTC. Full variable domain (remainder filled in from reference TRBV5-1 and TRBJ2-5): KAGVTQTPRYLIKTRGQQVTLSCSPISGHRSVSWYQQTPGQGLQFLFEYFSETQRNKGNFPGRFSGRQFSNSRSEMNVSTLELGDSALYLCASSLNGGLETQYFGPGTRLLVL.

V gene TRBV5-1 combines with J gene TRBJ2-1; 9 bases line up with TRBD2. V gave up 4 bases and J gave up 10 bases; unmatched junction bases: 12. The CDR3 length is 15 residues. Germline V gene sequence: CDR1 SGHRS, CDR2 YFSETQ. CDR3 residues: CASSNLTSGPGEQFF. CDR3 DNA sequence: TGCGCCAGCAGCAATCTAACTAGCGGGCCCGGCGAGCAGTTCTTC.

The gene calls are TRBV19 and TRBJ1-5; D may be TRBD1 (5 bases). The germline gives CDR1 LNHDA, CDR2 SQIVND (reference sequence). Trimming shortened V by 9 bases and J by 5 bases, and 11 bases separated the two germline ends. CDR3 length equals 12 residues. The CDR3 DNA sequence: TGTGCCAGCAGGGTTTGGGATCAGCCCCAGCATTTT. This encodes CASRVWDQPQHF.

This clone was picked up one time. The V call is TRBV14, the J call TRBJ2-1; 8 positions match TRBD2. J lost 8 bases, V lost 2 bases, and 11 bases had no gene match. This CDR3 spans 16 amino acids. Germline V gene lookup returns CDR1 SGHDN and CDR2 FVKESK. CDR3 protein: CASSQQRPGGPDEQFF. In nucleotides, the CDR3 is TGTGCCAGCAGCCAACAACGGCCGGGAGGGCCGGATGAGCAGTTCTTC. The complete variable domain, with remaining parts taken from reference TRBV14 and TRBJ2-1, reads EAGVTQFPSHSVIEKGQTVTLRCDPISGHDNLYWYRRVMGKEIKFLLHFVKESKQDESGMPNNRFLAERTGGTYSTLKVQPAELEDSGVYFCASSQQRPGGPDEQFFGPGTRLTVL.

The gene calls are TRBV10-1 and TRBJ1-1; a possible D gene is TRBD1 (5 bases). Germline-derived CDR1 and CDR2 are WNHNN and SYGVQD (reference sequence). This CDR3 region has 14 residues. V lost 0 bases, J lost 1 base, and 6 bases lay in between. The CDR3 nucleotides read TGCGCCAGCAGTGAGTCCAGGGCGAACACTGAAGCTTTCTTT. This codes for CASSESRANTEAFF.

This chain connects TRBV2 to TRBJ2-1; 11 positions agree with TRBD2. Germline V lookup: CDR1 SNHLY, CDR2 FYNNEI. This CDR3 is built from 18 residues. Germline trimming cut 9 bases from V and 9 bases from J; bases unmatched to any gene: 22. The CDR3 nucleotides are TGTGCCAGAAAAGACCCGGGACAGGGTAGCGGGAGGGCCGCTGAGCAGTTCTTC. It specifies CARKDPGQGSGRAAEQFF.

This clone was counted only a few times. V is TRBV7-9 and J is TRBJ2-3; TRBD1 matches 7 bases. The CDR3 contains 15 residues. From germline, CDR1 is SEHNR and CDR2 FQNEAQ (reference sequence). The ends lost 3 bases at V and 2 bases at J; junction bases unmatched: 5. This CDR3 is CASSLTGTATDTQYF. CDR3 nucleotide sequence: TGTGCCAGCAGCTTGACCGGGACAGCCACAGATACGCAGTATTTT.

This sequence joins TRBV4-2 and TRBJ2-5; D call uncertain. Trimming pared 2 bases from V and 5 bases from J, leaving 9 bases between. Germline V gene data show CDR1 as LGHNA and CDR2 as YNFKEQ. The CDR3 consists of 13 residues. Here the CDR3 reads CASSQIVRETQYF. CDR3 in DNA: TGTGCCAGCAGCCAAATTGTCCGGGAGACCCAGTACTTC.

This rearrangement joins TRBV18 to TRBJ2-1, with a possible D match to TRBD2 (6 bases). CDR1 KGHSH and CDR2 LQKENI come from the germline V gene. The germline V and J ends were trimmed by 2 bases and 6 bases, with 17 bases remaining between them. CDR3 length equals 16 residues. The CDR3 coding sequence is TGTGCCAGCTCACCATCTTACGGGGGAGCCGGCAATGAGCAGTTCTTC. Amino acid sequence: CASSPSYGGAGNEQFF.

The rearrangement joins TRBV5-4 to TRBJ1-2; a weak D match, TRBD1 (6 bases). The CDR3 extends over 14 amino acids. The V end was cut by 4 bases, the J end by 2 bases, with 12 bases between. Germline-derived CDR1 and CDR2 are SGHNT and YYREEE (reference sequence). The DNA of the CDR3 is TGTGCCAGCAGCGCACGACAGGCCAACTATGGCTACACCTTC. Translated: CASSARQANYGYTF.

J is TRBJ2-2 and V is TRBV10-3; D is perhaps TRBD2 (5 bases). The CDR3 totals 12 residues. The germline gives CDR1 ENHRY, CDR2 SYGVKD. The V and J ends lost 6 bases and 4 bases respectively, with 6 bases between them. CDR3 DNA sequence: TGTGCCATCAGCACTAGCACCGGGGAGCTGTTTTTT. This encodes CAISTSTGELFF.

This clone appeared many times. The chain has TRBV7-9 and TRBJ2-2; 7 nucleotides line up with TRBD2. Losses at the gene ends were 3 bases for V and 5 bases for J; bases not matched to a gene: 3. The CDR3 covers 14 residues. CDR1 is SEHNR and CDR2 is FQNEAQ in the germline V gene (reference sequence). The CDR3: CASSFAGGTGELFF. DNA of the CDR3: TGTGCCAGCAGCTTTGCCGGGGGGACCGGGGAGCTGTTTTTT.

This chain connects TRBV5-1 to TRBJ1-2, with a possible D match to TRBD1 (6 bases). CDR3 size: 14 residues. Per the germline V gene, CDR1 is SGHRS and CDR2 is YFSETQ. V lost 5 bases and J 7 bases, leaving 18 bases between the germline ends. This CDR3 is CASSTTTGQRGYTF. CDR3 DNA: TGCGCCAGCAGTACTACGACAGGCCAACGTGGCTACACCTTC.

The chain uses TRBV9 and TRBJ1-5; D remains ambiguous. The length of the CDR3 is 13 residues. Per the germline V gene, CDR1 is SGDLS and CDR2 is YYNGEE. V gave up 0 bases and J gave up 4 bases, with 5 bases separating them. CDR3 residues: CASSVAPNQPQHF. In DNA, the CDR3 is TGTGCCAGCAGCGTAGCCCCGAATCAGCCCCAGCATTTT.

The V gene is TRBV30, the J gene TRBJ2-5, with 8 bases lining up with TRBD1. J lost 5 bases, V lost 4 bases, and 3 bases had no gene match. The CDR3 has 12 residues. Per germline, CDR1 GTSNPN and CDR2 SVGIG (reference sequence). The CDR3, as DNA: TGTGCCTGGACAGGGGGCTGGGAGACCCAGTACTTC. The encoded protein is CAWTGGWETQYF. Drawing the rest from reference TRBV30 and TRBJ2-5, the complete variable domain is SQTIHQWPATLVQPVGSPLSLECTVEGTSNPNLYWYRQAAGRGLQLLFYSVGIGQISSEVPQNLSASRPQDRQFILSSKKLLLSDSGFYLCAWTGGWETQYFGPGTRLLVL.

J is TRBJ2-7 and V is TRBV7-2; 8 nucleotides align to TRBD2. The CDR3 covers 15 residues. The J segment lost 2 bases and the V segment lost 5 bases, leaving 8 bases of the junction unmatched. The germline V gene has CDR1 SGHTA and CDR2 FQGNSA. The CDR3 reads CASSLLAGGTYEQYF. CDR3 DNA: TGTGCCAGCAGCCTCCTAGCGGGTGGTACCTACGAGCAGTACTTC. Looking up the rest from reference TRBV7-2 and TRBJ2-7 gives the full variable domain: GAGVSQSPSNKVTEKGKDVELRCDPISGHTALYWYRQSLGQGLEFLIYFQGNSAPDKSGLPSDRFSAERTGGSVSTLTIQRTQQEDSAVYLCASSLLAGGTYEQYFGPGTRLTVT.

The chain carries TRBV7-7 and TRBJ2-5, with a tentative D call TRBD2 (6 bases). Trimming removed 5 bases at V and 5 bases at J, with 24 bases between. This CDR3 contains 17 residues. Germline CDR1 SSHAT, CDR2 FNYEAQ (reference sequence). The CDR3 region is CASSLGASGRFEETQYF. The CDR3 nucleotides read TGTGCCAGCAGCCTCGGGGCCTCGGGGAGGTTTGAGGAGACCCAGTACTTC.

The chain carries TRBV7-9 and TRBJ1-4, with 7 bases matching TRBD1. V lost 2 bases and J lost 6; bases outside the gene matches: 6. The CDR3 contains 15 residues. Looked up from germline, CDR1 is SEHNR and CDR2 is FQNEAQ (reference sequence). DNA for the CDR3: TGTGCCAGCAGCTTACGAGCAGGGGGTTATGAAAAACTGTTTTTT. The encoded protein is CASSLRAGGYEKLFF.

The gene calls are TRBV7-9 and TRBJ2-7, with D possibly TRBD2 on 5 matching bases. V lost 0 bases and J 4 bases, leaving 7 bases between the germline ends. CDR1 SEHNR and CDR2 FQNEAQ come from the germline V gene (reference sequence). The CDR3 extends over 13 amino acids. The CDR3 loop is CASSLAGVYEQYF. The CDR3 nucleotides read TGTGCCAGCAGCTTAGCGGGAGTTTACGAGCAGTACTTC.

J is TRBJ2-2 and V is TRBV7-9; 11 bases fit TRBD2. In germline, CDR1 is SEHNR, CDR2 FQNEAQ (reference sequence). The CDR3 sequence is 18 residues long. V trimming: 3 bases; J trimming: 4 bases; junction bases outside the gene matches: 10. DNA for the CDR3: TGTGCCAGCAGCTTTCCTATAGCGGGAGGGCCGGGCACCGGGGAGCTGTTTTTT. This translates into CASSFPIAGGPGTGELFF.